The TCR beta chain under discussion was sequenced for a study of shared clonotypes between healthy human individuals. The study ran the assay at deep level. Across several immunoSEQ plates, the genomic DNA of each subset was split evenly. The method was immunoSEQ multiplex PCR; TCRdb's version includes in-frame clones alone and lacks a portion of them. The sample has about 110,000 clones, around 73% seen once; the top ten hold about 22%. The V end lost 6 bases, the J end lost 2 bases, and 11 bases lay between the germline ends. CDR3 length: 14 amino acids. Per the germline V gene, CDR1 is LNHDA and CDR2 is SQIVND (reference sequence). Study-wide points: Memory subsets generally showed lower estimated richness than naive subsets. Generation of non-shared clonotypes was less probable than generation of clonotypes shared by all four donors.

In regard to this clone: What it binds is unknown.

What was sequenced was memory CD8+ T cells sorted from blood. Specified subset: CD45RO+ cells pooled with CCR7-negative TemRA cells. The TCR was taken from a woman aged 25-40 years in good health. The chain joins TRBV19 to TRBJ1-5; no clear D gene. CDR3 residues: CASRARGGNQPQHF. The CDR3 DNA follows: TGTGCCAGTAGGGCCCGAGGTGGCAATCAGCCCCAGCATTTT.